The present entry profiles one TCR beta chain with its context. Original processing notes: Amplification of reference gene primers provided the estimated nucleated cell counts. Libraries were prepared by immunoSEQ multiplex PCR; TCRdb keeps only in-frame clonotypes and omits some of them. V, J and clone size reflect that table, while D and trimming were determined from the DNA. The data hold 50,000 to 85,000 clones, with over 80% observed a single time. This specimen comes from a study of blood T cell repertoires in COVID-19. Study-wide background: T cells, B-cell-depleted T cells, or PBMCs supplied cDNA or gDNA.

Germline V gene data show CDR1 as WNHNN and CDR2 as SYGVQD (reference sequence). V was pared by 2 bases and J by 5 bases, with 12 bases of the junction left unmatched. CDR3 length: 18 residues. Specimen: peripheral blood. The TCR comes from a human donor in a cohort sampled during active COVID-19. The V gene is TRBV10-1, the J gene TRBJ2-3, with 11 bases that match TRBD2. The CDR3, as DNA: TGCGCCAGCAGTGAGGTAAGCATTAGCGGGAGGGCCGGAGATACGCAGTATTTT. Its translation: CASSEVSISGRAGDTQYF.